Below are 27 T cell receptor beta chains sequenced from a single sample in a study of chemoradiotherapy in HPV16-positive cancers (dated by TCRdb to between 2022 and 2023). Library preparation was by the immunoSEQ multiplex PCR assay. TCRdb limited this immuneACCESS table to in-frame rearrangements with V and J called. A share of clones is missing; checked studies link under half to unresolved V genes, and the rest is unexplained. Across this sample there are approximately 34,000 clones, with approximately 90% seen only once. 3% to 4% of the sample goes to the ten largest clones. This specimen was blood, taken from a patient who underwent chemoradiotherapy. These receptors all stem from a human donor with HPV-associated anogenital cancer.

This chain connects TRBV19 to TRBJ2-1, with D unresolved. The germline CDR1 and CDR2 sequences are LNHDA and SQIVND (reference sequence). The CDR3 consists of 12 residues. Trimming took off 3 bases at V and 7 bases at J, with 7 bases between the two ends. CDR3 DNA sequence: TGTGCCAGTAGTATGGCCGGGAATGAGCAGTTCTTC. It translates to CASSMAGNEQFF.

This chain joins TRBV27 and TRBJ2-3; TRBD1 might be the D (6 bases). V shed 2 bases and J shed 8 bases, with 11 bases lying between them. The CDR3 covers 13 residues. Germline V gene data show CDR1 as MNHEY and CDR2 as SMNVEV (reference sequence). The DNA of the CDR3 is TGTGCCAGCAGTTTACAGGGGATCGGTACGCAGTATTTT. It yields the protein CASSLQGIGTQYF.

This chain links TRBV21-1 with TRBJ2-5; the table's D gene call, TRBD1, was not cross checked with the DNA. TRBV21-1 has pseudogene status. CDR3 size: 14 residues. The CDR3 DNA reads TGTGCCAGCAGCAAAACAGAGTACCAAGAGACCCAGTACTTC. Protein product: CASSKTEYQETQYF.

J is TRBJ1-4 and V is TRBV7-8; 9 bases agree with TRBD1. This CDR3 has 16 residues. V was clipped by 1 base and J by 5 bases; unmatched bases: 5. Germline V gene data show CDR1 as SGHVS and CDR2 as FQNEAQ. The CDR3: CASSLDPGQGNEKLFF. The CDR3 coding sequence is TGTGCCAGCAGCTTAGACCCGGGACAGGGAAATGAAAAACTGTTTTTT.

There are a few counts of this clone. The chain employs TRBV5-1 and TRBJ1-2, with D possibly TRBD1 on 5 matching bases. This CDR3 contains 14 residues. V was trimmed by 0 bases and J by 2 bases, leaving 8 bases between them. Per germline, CDR1 SGHRS and CDR2 YFSETQ. The CDR3 DNA sequence: TGCGCCAGCAGCTTGGCGGGGGGAAACTATGGCTACACCTTC. It codes for CASSLAGGNYGYTF.

This chain links TRBV19 with TRBJ1-1; 9 positions match TRBD1. Germline lookup yields CDR1 LNHDA and CDR2 SQIVND (reference sequence). This CDR3 comprises 12 residues. V lost 7 bases to trimming and J lost 10 bases; unmatched junction nucleotides: 7. The CDR3 DNA is TGTGCCAGTACCCTAACGGGACAGGGAGCTTTCTTT. It specifies CASTLTGQGAFF.

The chain recombines TRBV19 with TRBJ2-5; no definite D call. The CDR3 runs to 14 residues. The germline V gene has CDR1 LNHDA and CDR2 SQIVND (reference sequence). V was shortened by 0 bases and J by 2 bases, with 7 bases between the two germline ends. In DNA form, the CDR3 reads TGTGCCAGTAGTATAGACGTGGGACAAGAGACCCAGTACTTC. It yields the protein CASSIDVGQETQYF. Full variable domain (remainder filled in from reference TRBV19 and TRBJ2-5): DGGITQSPKYLFRKEGQNVTLSCEQNLNHDAMYWYRQDPGQGLRLIYYSQIVNDFQKGDIAEGYSVSREKKESFPLTVTSAQKNPTAFYLCASSIDVGQETQYFGPGTRLLVL.

This clone was seen a single time. The V call is TRBV9, the J call TRBJ2-7, with 7 bases fitting TRBD1. Trimming cost V 1 base and J 10 bases; bases outside gene matches: 11. Germline V gives CDR1 SGDLS, CDR2 YYNGEE. There are 14 residues in the CDR3. This CDR3 is CASSVLGTERTQYF. The CDR3 DNA sequence: TGTGCCAGCAGCGTATTAGGGACAGAGAGAACTCAGTACTTC.

J is TRBJ1-1 and V is TRBV5-6, with 8 bases identical to TRBD1. From germline, CDR1 is SGHDT and CDR2 YYEEEE. The CDR3 covers 14 residues. The V gene end was trimmed by 9 bases and the J gene end by 0 bases; junction bases not matched to a gene: 7. The CDR3 is CATTTGVMNTEAFF. Here the CDR3 DNA reads TGTGCCACCACGACAGGGGTTATGAACACTGAAGCTTTCTTT.

The chain is built from TRBV6-6 and TRBJ2-3; possibly TRBD2 for D (6 bases). Germline assignment: CDR1 MNHNY and CDR2 SVGAGI (reference sequence). The CDR3 runs to 14 residues. Trimming took off 10 bases at V and 5 bases at J, with 19 bases between the two ends. CDR3 coding DNA: TGTGCCACCGGGGGTTTGGAGGGCTTAGATACGCAGTATTTT. It yields the protein CATGGLEGLDTQYF.

The J gene is TRBJ2-7, the V gene TRBV28, with D possibly being TRBD1 or TRBD2 (6 bases each). Deletions cut 5 bases from V and 2 bases from J, with 13 bases between. The germline V gene encodes CDR1 MDHEN and CDR2 SYDVKM. The CDR3 consists of 14 residues. The CDR3 coding sequence is TGTGCCAGCAGTGGGGGGCAGGACACCTACGAGCAGTACTTC. It is translated as CASSGGQDTYEQYF.

The genes are TRBV6-5 and TRBJ2-3; 12 bases are a match to TRBD2. V lost 10 bases to trimming and J lost 5 bases; unmatched junction nucleotides: 10. Germline V gene data show CDR1 as MNHEY and CDR2 as SVGAGI. The CDR3 spans 15 residues. CDR3 protein: CATRLAGDGGDTQYF. CDR3 sequence (DNA): TGTGCCACCAGACTAGCGGGAGACGGGGGAGATACGCAGTATTTT.

The chain is built from TRBV6-5 and TRBJ2-3, with D maybe TRBD2 (6 bases). Trimming took 6 bases from V and 3 from J, leaving 7 bases between them. Germline loops: CDR1 MNHEY, CDR2 SVGAGI. The CDR3 contains 12 residues. CDR3 bases: TGTGCCAGCAGGGGGACTACAGATACGCAGTATTTT. Encoded protein: CASRGTTDTQYF.

This chain joins TRBV6-5 and TRBJ2-7; D is unclear. The CDR3 loop spans 13 amino acids. The V gene lost 2 bases and the J gene lost 3 bases, with 8 bases spanning the gap. CDR1 and CDR2 (germline): MNHEY, SVGAGI. Written as DNA, the CDR3 is TGTGCCAGCAGTTACAGGGAAGGCTACGAGCAGTACTTC. It codes for CASSYREGYEQYF.

The V call is TRBV7-3, the J call TRBJ1-1; D perhaps matches TRBD1 (6 bases). V lost 5 bases and J 3 bases, leaving 10 bases between the germline ends. CDR3 length: 13 amino acids. From germline, CDR1 is SGHTA and CDR2 FQGTGA. The CDR3 sequence is CASSQQGYTEAFF. DNA for the CDR3: TGTGCCAGCAGCCAGCAGGGGTACACTGAAGCTTTCTTT.

The chain carries TRBV11-3 and TRBJ2-3; 8 nucleotides agree with TRBD1. This CDR3 spans 14 amino acids. The germline CDR1 and CDR2 sequences are SGHNT and YENEEA. After removal of 5 bases from V and 4 bases from J, the junction contained 5 bases not matched to a gene. The CDR3 protein is CASSAGQGADTQYF. The CDR3 nucleotides read TGTGCCAGCAGCGCTGGACAGGGTGCAGATACGCAGTATTTT.

The chain recombines TRBV6-1 with TRBJ2-1; 10 positions match TRBD1. CDR3 length: 14 residues. J gave up 6 bases and V 8 bases, and 7 bases lay outside the gene matches. Germline V gene sequence: CDR1 MNHNS, CDR2 SASEGT. CDR3 sequence (DNA): TGTGCCAGCCGCCGGGACAGGGGCTTCAATGAGCAGTTCTTC. Translation: CASRRDRGFNEQFF.

This sequence joins TRBV9 and TRBJ2-3; D unresolved. The V gene's germline CDR1 is SGDLS and CDR2 YYNGEE. The CDR3 sequence is 17 residues long. Trimming took off 3 bases at V and 4 bases at J, with 21 bases between the two ends. The CDR3 is CASSASTPFPLADTQYF. CDR3 nucleotides: TGTGCCAGCAGCGCCTCGACTCCATTCCCTCTCGCAGATACGCAGTATTTT.

This chain connects TRBV19 to TRBJ2-2; D ambiguous. V was shortened by 7 bases and J by 3 bases, with 21 bases between the two germline ends. The CDR3 has 17 amino acids. CDR1 LNHDA and CDR2 SQIVND come from the germline V gene (reference sequence). CDR3 bases: TGTGCCAGTACAGAACCGGATGATCCGTCCCACACCGGGGAGCTGTTTTTT. Its protein is CASTEPDDPSHTGELFF.

V and J are TRBV30 and TRBJ1-4, with D possibly TRBD1 on 6 matching bases. Per the germline V gene, CDR1 is GTSNPN and CDR2 is SVGIG (reference sequence). V was cut by 0 bases and J by 3 bases, with 14 bases left in between. This CDR3 has 16 amino acids. The CDR3 DNA sequence: TGTGCCTGGAGTGTAAGGGGGTCAGGCCCTAATGAAAAACTGTTTTTT. Translated, it gives CAWSVRGSGPNEKLFF.

This clone was found a few times. V is TRBV5-6 and J is TRBJ1-1; weak D call: TRBD1 (5 bases). This CDR3 region has 15 residues. Trimming left V 5 bases short and J 1 base short, with 15 bases between. Germline assignment: CDR1 SGHDT and CDR2 YYEEEE. CDR3: CASSLATGGNTEAFF. The CDR3 DNA follows: TGTGCCAGCAGTCTGGCCACAGGCGGGAACACTGAAGCTTTCTTT.

This chain uses TRBV5-6 with TRBJ2-2; no definite D call. Per germline, CDR1 SGHDT and CDR2 YYEEEE. V was shortened by 4 bases and J by 4 bases, with 5 bases between the two germline ends. The CDR3 is 12 amino acids. The DNA for the CDR3 is TGTGCCAGCAGCCGACCCACCGGGGAGCTGTTTTTT. It translates to CASSRPTGELFF.

The genes are TRBV5-1 and TRBJ2-1; TRBD2 matches at 9 bases. Per the germline V gene, CDR1 is SGHRS and CDR2 is YFSETQ. The V gene end was trimmed by 4 bases and the J gene end by 4 bases; junction bases not matched to a gene: 3. This CDR3 has 14 amino acids. The CDR3: CASSRLAEYNEQFF. In DNA, the CDR3 is TGCGCCAGCAGCCGACTAGCGGAGTACAATGAGCAGTTCTTC.

This clone showed up just once. V and J are TRBV7-3 and TRBJ1-2; perhaps TRBD1 as D (5 bases). Germline lookup yields CDR1 SGHTA and CDR2 FQGTGA. The CDR3 covers 15 residues. Trimming cost V 1 base and J 5 bases, with 14 bases left between them. As DNA, the CDR3 is TGTGCCAGCAGCTTAAGTGCTCGGGACCTTTATGGCTACACCTTC. Translating it yields CASSLSARDLYGYTF.

The chain combines TRBV5-1 with TRBJ2-2; D remains unclear. Trimming removed 0 bases at V and 7 bases at J, with 10 bases between. CDR1 and CDR2 from the germline V gene are SGHRS and YFSETQ. The CDR3 extends over 14 amino acids. The CDR3 nucleotides are TGCGCCAGCAGCTTGGAGTACACTGTCGGGGAGCTGTTTTTT. Translating it yields CASSLEYTVGELFF. Combining the CDR3 with reference TRBV5-1 and TRBJ2-2 gives the whole variable domain KAGVTQTPRYLIKTRGQQVTLSCSPISGHRSVSWYQQTPGQGLQFLFEYFSETQRNKGNFPGRFSGRQFSNSRSEMNVSTLELGDSALYLCASSLEYTVGELFFGEGSRLTVL.

This clone was recorded once. The chain recombines TRBV7-3 with TRBJ1-5; D unclear. Per germline, CDR1 SGHTA and CDR2 FQGTGA. The CDR3 is 16 residues long. V lost 0 bases and J lost 6, with 15 bases in between. The CDR3 nucleotides are TGTGCCAGCAGCTTAACAATGGGAGAGGCAGTTCAGCCCCAGCATTTT. Translated: CASSLTMGEAVQPQHF.

There are a few counts of this clone. The chain joins TRBV7-2 to TRBJ1-6, with TRBD1 matching over 7 bases. The junction had 11 bases not matched to a gene; V was cut back by 4 bases and J by 14 bases. The CDR3 has 14 amino acids. Germline V CDR1 and CDR2: SGHTA, FQGNSA. The CDR3 DNA is TGTGCCAGCAGCTCAGGACAGGTCCTGCGGGCCCTCCACTTT. Translation: CASSSGQVLRALHF.